The T cell receptor (beta chain) described here comes from a study of blood T cell repertoires in COVID-19. The wider study: Samples came from the United States, Italy and Spain, spanning acute and convalescent COVID-19.

Per the study methods: The assay estimated nucleated cells by amplifying reference gene primers. The table came from immunoSEQ multiplex PCR; TCRdb's copy has only in-frame clones and leaves some out. That table supplies the V and J calls and clone size; D and trimming were determined from the DNA. The sample carries some 700,000 clones, about nine tenths recorded once. Sequenced: peripheral blood. This sequence was found in a young woman with acute or convalescent COVID-19.

DNA for the CDR3: TGCGCCAGCAGTGAGGGAGCGGGGAGATCCTACGAGCAGTACTTC. This codes for CASSEGAGRSYEQYF. V and J are TRBV10-1 and TRBJ2-7; 7 bases align to TRBD2. J lost 1 base, V lost 2 bases, and 5 bases had no gene match. From germline, CDR1 is WNHNN and CDR2 SYGVQD (reference sequence). CDR3 length equals 15 residues.